These 24 T cell receptor beta chains were all obtained from the same sample, sequenced in a study of blood T cell repertoires in COVID-19. Clones were read by immunoSEQ multiplex PCR, and TCRdb kept only the in-frame ones, dropping some. The sample lists approximately 240,000 clones; around four fifths were seen once. Sequencing used peripheral blood. The receptor set was obtained from a woman aged 60-70 years with active or convalescent COVID-19.

This chain connects TRBV28 to TRBJ1-4, with TRBD1 matching over 7 bases. V lost 2 bases, J lost 3 bases, and 3 bases stayed unmatched. The CDR3 totals 15 residues. Looked up from germline, CDR1 is MDHEN and CDR2 is SYDVKM. Written as DNA, the CDR3 is TGTGCCAGCAGTTTACCCGGGACAGCTAATGAAAAACTGTTTTTT. Translated, it gives CASSLPGTANEKLFF. Looking up the rest from reference TRBV28 and TRBJ1-4 gives the full variable domain: DVKVTQSSRYLVKRTGEKVFLECVQDMDHENMFWYRQDPGLGLRLIYFSYDVKMKEKGDIPEGYSVSREKKERFSLILESASTNQTSMYLCASSLPGTANEKLFFGSGTQLSVL.

The chain joins TRBV1 to TRBJ1-6; TRBD1, the D gene given by the table, was not confirmed from the DNA. TRBV1 is a listed pseudogene. This CDR3 comprises 13 residues. The CDR3 spells CTSRTGVNSPLHF. The CDR3 coding sequence is TGCACCAGCCGTACAGGGGTTAATTCACCCCTCCACTTT.

This chain joins TRBV5-4 and TRBJ2-2; 9 nucleotides match TRBD2. This CDR3 comprises 17 residues. The junction had 7 bases not matched to a gene; V was cut back by 0 bases and J by 4 bases. Germline CDR1 and CDR2: SGHNT and YYREEE (reference sequence). CDR3 DNA: TGTGCCAGCAGCTTGGTCGGGGCTAGCGGGATCACCGGGGAGCTGTTTTTT. It specifies CASSLVGASGITGELFF.

The rearrangement uses TRBV15 and TRBJ1-4; D is undetermined. Looked up from germline, CDR1 is LNHNV and CDR2 is YYDKDF (reference sequence). Trimming left V 0 bases short and J 8 bases short, with 16 bases between. The CDR3 has 16 residues. The CDR3 here is CATSRDHGRPGEKLFF. Here the CDR3 DNA reads TGTGCCACCAGCAGAGATCATGGCAGGCCGGGGGAAAAACTGTTTTTT.

The chain uses TRBV7-9 and TRBJ1-1, with TRBD1 as a possible D gene (5 bases). Germline V gene sequence: CDR1 SEHNR, CDR2 FQNEAQ (reference sequence). The CDR3 length is 15 residues. V lost 4 bases and J 1 base, leaving 13 bases between the germline ends. The CDR3 nucleotides are TGTGCCAGCAGCTCGATCGCTACAGGGAACACTGAAGCTTTCTTT. Translated: CASSSIATGNTEAFF. Looking up the rest from reference TRBV7-9 and TRBJ1-1 gives the full variable domain: DTGVSQNPRHKITKRGQNVTFRCDPISEHNRLYWYRQTLGQGPEFLTYFQNEAQLEKSRLLSDRFSAERPKGSFSTLEIQRTEQGDSAMYLCASSSIATGNTEAFFGQGTRLTVV.

The rearrangement links TRBV5-8 to TRBJ2-5, with TRBD2 matching over 13 bases. Per germline, CDR1 SGHTS and CDR2 YDEGEE. V shed 7 bases, J shed 0 bases, and the junction held 15 bases outside the gene matches. The CDR3 is 19 amino acids. The CDR3 region is CASAVIGTSGIQYQETQYF. CDR3 DNA sequence: TGTGCCAGCGCCGTTATCGGGACTAGCGGGATTCAGTACCAAGAGACCCAGTACTTC.

The chain has TRBV4-1 and TRBJ2-5; 9 positions agree with TRBD1. V shed 0 bases and J 4 bases; nucleotides not matched to a gene: 6. The CDR3 loop spans 16 amino acids. Germline-derived CDR1 and CDR2 are MGHRA and YSYEKL. In DNA form, the CDR3 reads TGCGCCAGCAGCCAAGATTGGGGACAGGGTGGAGAGACCCAGTACTTC. This gives the protein CASSQDWGQGGETQYF.

The genes are TRBV7-2 and TRBJ2-3, with 8 nucleotides matching TRBD2. The CDR3 length is 13 residues. V shed 2 bases and J 10 bases; nucleotides not matched to a gene: 5. Germline-derived CDR1 and CDR2 are SGHTA and FQGNSA. CDR3 in amino acids: CASSLLAGTAQYF. CDR3 bases: TGTGCCAGCAGCTTATTAGCGGGGACTGCGCAGTATTTT.

This clone has a single count. The J gene is TRBJ2-3, the V gene TRBV3-1 (or the pseudogene TRBV3-2), with a possible D match to TRBD1 (6 bases). Germline assignment: CDR1 LGHDT and CDR2 YNNKEL (reference sequence). The CDR3 is 13 amino acids. Trimming removed 8 bases at V and 1 base at J, with 10 bases between. The CDR3 DNA follows: TGTGCCAGCCGGGACACACGCACAGATACGCAGTATTTT. It specifies CASRDTRTDTQYF.

V is TRBV6-5 and J is TRBJ2-7; TRBD1 matches 8 bases. V lost 6 bases and J lost 3; bases outside the gene matches: 10. The CDR3 totals 15 residues. In germline, CDR1 is MNHEY, CDR2 SVGAGI. In DNA form, the CDR3 reads TGTGCCAGCAGCTCCGACAGGGGCCAGCTCTACGAGCAGTACGTC. Protein product: CASSSDRGQLYEQYV.

The V call is TRBV5-8, the J call TRBJ1-6, with a weak D call TRBD1 (5 bases). Germline assignment: CDR1 SGHTS and CDR2 YDEGEE. This CDR3 is built from 15 residues. The V and J ends lost 3 bases and 13 bases respectively, with 20 bases between them. The CDR3 sequence: CASSSNSGTQAPLHF. CDR3 bases: TGTGCCAGCAGCTCCAACTCCGGGACTCAAGCGCCCCTCCACTTT.

This clone turned up a few times. The chain combines TRBV10-3 with TRBJ2-1, with 9 nucleotides matching TRBD2. The CDR3 consists of 13 residues. Per germline, CDR1 ENHRY and CDR2 SYGVKD. Germline trimming cut 9 bases from V and 8 bases from J; bases unmatched to any gene: 8. For the CDR3, the DNA is TGTGCCATATCCGGGACTAGCCGGGATGAGCAGTTCTTC. This sequence encodes CAISGTSRDEQFF.

V is TRBV4-1 and J is TRBJ2-7; D ambiguous. Trimming took 1 base from V and 0 from J, leaving 7 bases between them. Germline CDR1 reads MGHRA; CDR2 reads YSYEKL. The CDR3 is 14 amino acids. The CDR3 region has the DNA TGCGCCAGCAGCCAAGCGGGTCACTCCTACGAGCAGTACTTC. Its translation is CASSQAGHSYEQYF.

The chain carries TRBV18 and TRBJ2-7, with a possible D match to TRBD1 (8 bases). This CDR3 contains 15 residues. The V gene lost 5 bases and the J gene lost 6 bases, with 20 bases spanning the gap. CDR1 is KGHSH and CDR2 is LQKENI in the germline V gene. The DNA for the CDR3 is TGTGCCAGCTCAGCAACAGGGGGGAGGGAGTCCGAGCAGTACTTC. Its protein is CASSATGGRESEQYF.

This clone occurred a few times. J is TRBJ1-4 and V is TRBV28; no clear D. V gave up 2 bases and J gave up 7 bases, with 14 bases separating them. Germline V gene data show CDR1 as MDHEN and CDR2 as SYDVKM. This CDR3 comprises 15 residues. CDR3 loop: CASSLNWKRGEKLFF. Written as DNA, the CDR3 is TGTGCCAGCAGTTTAAACTGGAAACGGGGTGAAAAACTGTTTTTT.

The chain combines TRBV4-1 with TRBJ2-2, with D hard to call. CDR3 length: 15 amino acids. The V gene lost 0 bases and the J gene lost 3 bases, with 8 bases spanning the gap. Germline V CDR1 and CDR2: MGHRA, YSYEKL. The CDR3 bases are TGCGCCAGCAGCCAAGATCTCTCAGACACCGGGGAGCTGTTTTTT. Its protein product is CASSQDLSDTGELFF.

The chain uses TRBV6-1 and TRBJ2-6; D not certain. The CDR3 length is 16 residues. Trimming cost V 2 bases and J 0 bases, with 8 bases left between them. The germline V gene has CDR1 MNHNS and CDR2 SASEGT. The CDR3 protein is CASSESRASGANVLTF. CDR3 sequence (DNA): TGTGCCAGCAGTGAATCGAGAGCCTCTGGGGCCAACGTCCTGACTTTC.

This clone was detected a few times. The chain employs TRBV5-4 and TRBJ2-2; 8 bases map to TRBD1. The CDR3 length is 14 residues. J lost 4 bases, V lost 2 bases, and 1 base had no gene match. CDR1 is SGHNT, CDR2 YYREEE, per germline (reference sequence). The CDR3 coding sequence is TGTGCCAGCAGCTTAGACAGGGGCACCGGGGAGCTGTTTTTT. It specifies CASSLDRGTGELFF.

The J gene is TRBJ1-4, the V gene TRBV28; D not resolved. The V end was cut by 7 bases, the J end by 0 bases, with 9 bases between. This CDR3 contains 14 residues. Germline V gene data show CDR1 as MDHEN and CDR2 as SYDVKM. The CDR3 loop is CASIGETTNEKLFF. CDR3 in DNA: TGTGCCAGCATCGGAGAGACAACTAATGAAAAACTGTTTTTT. The variable domain in full, with the rest retrieved from reference TRBV28 and TRBJ1-4, is DVKVTQSSRYLVKRTGEKVFLECVQDMDHENMFWYRQDPGLGLRLIYFSYDVKMKEKGDIPEGYSVSREKKERFSLILESASTNQTSMYLCASIGETTNEKLFFGSGTQLSVL.

A word on this clone: Different DNA sequences within this sample yield the same CDR3. This chain links TRBV10-3 with TRBJ1-1, with D perhaps matching TRBD1 (5 bases). CDR3 length: 13 amino acids. V shed 6 bases and J shed 1 base, with 9 bases lying between them. Germline CDR1 ENHRY, CDR2 SYGVKD. The CDR3: CAIRRGENTEAFF. In nucleotides, the CDR3 is TGTGCCATCAGGCGGGGGGAGAACACTGAAGCTTTCTTT.

V gene TRBV5-1 combines with J gene TRBJ2-5, with D unresolved. Per germline, CDR1 SGHRS and CDR2 YFSETQ. The CDR3 contains 13 residues. V was clipped by 4 bases and J by 0 bases, with 7 bases between them. The CDR3 bases are TGCGCCAGCAGCCAACTAAACCAAGAGACCCAGTACTTC. Encoded protein: CASSQLNQETQYF.

The chain joins TRBV9 to TRBJ2-1; TRBD1 matches at 8 bases. The germline gives CDR1 SGDLS, CDR2 YYNGEE. V lost 0 bases, J lost 5 bases, and 10 bases stayed unmatched. This CDR3 comprises 17 residues. CDR3 sequence reads: CASSVAIEATGDNEQFF. CDR3 DNA sequence: TGTGCCAGCAGCGTAGCAATTGAGGCGACAGGGGACAATGAGCAGTTCTTC.

J is TRBJ2-5 and V is TRBV19; 9 nucleotides align to TRBD2. With 5 bases clipped from V and 7 bases from J, the junction kept 17 bases outside the gene matches. This CDR3 has 17 amino acids. The germline V gene encodes CDR1 LNHDA and CDR2 SQIVND (reference sequence). CDR3 nucleotides: TGTGCCAGTAGTCCCCTCTCTAGCGGGGTAACCCCTGGGACCCAGTACTTC. Amino acid sequence: CASSPLSSGVTPGTQYF.

The genes are TRBV28 and TRBJ2-3; 7 nucleotides line up with TRBD2. This CDR3 region has 16 residues. Germline V gives CDR1 MDHEN, CDR2 SYDVKM. Germline trimming cut 2 bases from V and 4 bases from J; bases unmatched to any gene: 9. Here the CDR3 reads CASSLGLGSGPDTQYF. The CDR3 nucleotides are TGTGCCAGCAGTTTAGGACTAGGAAGTGGCCCAGATACGCAGTATTTT. The full variable domain, its missing parts supplied by reference TRBV28 and TRBJ2-3, is DVKVTQSSRYLVKRTGEKVFLECVQDMDHENMFWYRQDPGLGLRLIYFSYDVKMKEKGDIPEGYSVSREKKERFSLILESASTNQTSMYLCASSLGLGSGPDTQYFGPGTRLTVL.